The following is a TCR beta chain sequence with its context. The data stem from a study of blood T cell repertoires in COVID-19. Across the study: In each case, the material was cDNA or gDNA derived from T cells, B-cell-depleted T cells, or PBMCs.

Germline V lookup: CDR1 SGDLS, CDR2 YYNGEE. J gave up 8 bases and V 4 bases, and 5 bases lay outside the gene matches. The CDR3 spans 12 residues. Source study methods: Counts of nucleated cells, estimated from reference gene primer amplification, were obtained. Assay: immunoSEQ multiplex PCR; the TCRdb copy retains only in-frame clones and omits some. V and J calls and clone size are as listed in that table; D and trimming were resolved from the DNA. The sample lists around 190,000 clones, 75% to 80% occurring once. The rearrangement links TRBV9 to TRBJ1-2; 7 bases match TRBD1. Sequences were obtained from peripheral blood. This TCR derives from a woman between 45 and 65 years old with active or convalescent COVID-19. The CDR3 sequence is CASSSGQRGYTF. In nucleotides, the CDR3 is TGTGCCAGCAGCTCGGGACAGCGCGGCTACACCTTC.